This T cell receptor (beta chain) comes out of a study of T cell changes during pregnancy in multiple sclerosis. Using immunoSEQ multiplex PCR, the repertoire was profiled, and TCRdb retains in-frame clones only, with some absent. The sample includes under 55,000 clones, approximately 92% of them seen just once. V lost 3 bases, J lost 5 bases, and 9 bases stayed unmatched. Germline values: CDR1 SNHLY, CDR2 FYNNEI. The CDR3 spans 16 residues. The clonotype was recovered from a female donor with multiple sclerosis, enrolled in a pregnancy study. This material consisted of CD4+ T cells from peripheral blood mononuclear cells, taken in the third trimester of pregnancy. V usage is TRBV2 and J usage is TRBJ1-4; 7 bases map to TRBD1. CDR3 in DNA: TGTGCCAGCAGTGACAGGGGTGCCAGGGGGAATGAAAAACTGTTTTTT. Its translation: CASSDRGARGNEKLFF.